Presented here are 5 T cell receptor beta chains from one specimen sequenced in a study of beta chain features in type 1 diabetes. Sequencing targeted expressed TCRB transcripts, as all isolated RNA had been reverse transcribed. Method: immunoSEQ multiplex PCR; TCRdb's copy keeps in-frame clones and lacks some. The profile covers roughly 380,000 clones, with around 20% appearing a single time and approximately 0.041% taken by the ten largest. The sequenced sample consisted of naive CD4+ T cells from blood. These receptors were obtained from a woman younger than 35 in good health.

This clone has just a few counts. This chain links TRBV25-1 with TRBJ2-5; 7 bases match TRBD1. V lost 3 bases to trimming and J lost 2 bases; unmatched junction nucleotides: 3. From germline, CDR1 is MGHDK and CDR2 SYGVNS. This CDR3 contains 14 residues. The CDR3: CASSEGQKQETQYF. The CDR3, as DNA: TGTGCCAGCAGTGAGGGACAGAAACAAGAGACCCAGTACTTC.

Here the CDR3 DNA reads TGTGCCAGCAGCGTCCCTAGCGCGTCAGATACGCAGTATTTT. It yields the protein CASSVPSASDTQYF. The chain is built from TRBV7-2 and TRBJ2-3; D may be TRBD2 (6 bases). CDR1 SGHTA and CDR2 FQGNSA come from the germline V gene. The V end was cut by 5 bases, the J end by 4 bases, with 13 bases between. This CDR3 has 14 residues. The whole variable domain, remainder taken from reference TRBV7-2 and TRBJ2-3, is GAGVSQSPSNKVTEKGKDVELRCDPISGHTALYWYRQSLGQGLEFLIYFQGNSAPDKSGLPSDRFSAERTGGSVSTLTIQRTQQEDSAVYLCASSVPSASDTQYFGPGTRLTVL.

This chain links TRBV30 with TRBJ1-3; 8 bases are shared with TRBD1. CDR3 size: 14 residues. The trim removed 2 bases at V and 1 base at J, leaving 1 base unmatched. Looked up from germline, CDR1 is GTSNPN and CDR2 is SVGIG (reference sequence). CDR3 loop: CAWSRTGSGNTIYF. CDR3 bases: TGTGCCTGGAGTCGGACAGGGTCTGGAAACACCATATATTTT. The variable domain in full, with the rest retrieved from reference TRBV30 and TRBJ1-3, is SQTIHQWPATLVQPVGSPLSLECTVEGTSNPNLYWYRQAAGRGLQLLFYSVGIGQISSEVPQNLSASRPQDRQFILSSKKLLLSDSGFYLCAWSRTGSGNTIYFGEGSWLTVV.

This clone was seen a few times. The chain is built from TRBV9 and TRBJ2-5; D is perhaps TRBD2 (7 bases). Germline V gives CDR1 SGDLS, CDR2 YYNGEE. CDR3 length equals 15 residues. V dropped 7 bases and J dropped 7 bases, with 23 bases sitting between them. CDR3 sequence reads: CASADSGTPQGTQYF. DNA for the CDR3: TGTGCCAGCGCGGACAGCGGGACCCCTCAGGGGACCCAGTACTTC.

The chain uses TRBV30 and TRBJ2-2; 7 positions agree with TRBD1. This CDR3 is built from 13 residues. Germline V gene data show CDR1 as GTSNPN and CDR2 as SVGIG (reference sequence). V shed 7 bases and J 4 bases; nucleotides not matched to a gene: 6. The CDR3 DNA sequence: TGTGCCTTAGACAGGGCGAGCACCGGGGAGCTGTTTTTT. Protein: CALDRASTGELFF.